This entry lists 24 T cell receptor beta chains sequenced from one sample in a study of blood T cell repertoires in COVID-19. Profiling relied on immunoSEQ multiplex PCR, and the TCRdb table lists in-frame clones only, not all of them. The table lists 350,000 or so clones, over 70% of them singletons, with 2.5% to 3% in the top ten. Material: peripheral blood. These receptors were obtained from a man aged 30-40 years with active or convalescent COVID-19.

This clone was picked up a small number of times. The chain recombines TRBV6-2 or TRBV6-3 with TRBJ1-5; no reliable D call. From germline, CDR1 is MNHEY and CDR2 SVGEGT. The CDR3 spans 14 residues. With 0 bases removed from V and 1 base from J, the gap between germline ends came to 4 bases. For the CDR3, the DNA is TGTGCCAGCAGTTACTCGGCAAGCAATCAGCCCCAGCATTTT. Translation: CASSYSASNQPQHF.

In its sample, this clone was seen once. The V gene is TRBV19, the J gene TRBJ2-3; possibly TRBD1 for D (6 bases). CDR3 size: 13 residues. Germline loops: CDR1 LNHDA, CDR2 SQIVND (reference sequence). Trimming removed 4 bases from V and 4 bases from J, with 9 bases in between. The CDR3 DNA reads as TGTGCCAGTAGTAGGGGGCTCGCAGATACGCAGTATTTT. Translation: CASSRGLADTQYF.

The V and J genes are TRBV24-1 and TRBJ2-1; D unclear. Germline CDR1 and CDR2: KGHDR and SFDVKD. Trimming took 4 bases from V and 2 from J, leaving 14 bases between them. The CDR3 sequence is 16 residues long. CDR3 amino acids: CATSDRSADAYNEQFF. In DNA form, the CDR3 reads TGTGCCACCAGTGACCGCTCGGCGGATGCCTACAATGAGCAGTTCTTC.

The rearrangement links TRBV28 to TRBJ2-7; 12 bases fit TRBD2. Germline lookup yields CDR1 MDHEN and CDR2 SYDVKM. V dropped 7 bases and J dropped 2; count of bases not matched to a gene: 6. The CDR3 runs 15 residues. The CDR3 bases are TGTGCCAGCACCCTGACTAGCGGGAGAGCCTACGAGCAGTACTTC. Translated: CASTLTSGRAYEQYF.

In nucleotides, the CDR3 is TGTGCCACCTTAGCGGTCGGCACAGATACGCAGTATTTT. It codes for CATLAVGTDTQYF. This chain links TRBV27 with TRBJ2-3, with a weak D call TRBD2 (6 bases). Germline loops: CDR1 MNHEY, CDR2 SMNVEV (reference sequence). The CDR3 sequence is 13 residues long. Deletions cut 10 bases from V and 1 base from J, with 12 bases between.

The J gene is TRBJ2-1, the V gene TRBV19; the D gene is possibly TRBD1 (5 bases). V was shortened by 4 bases and J by 4 bases, with 8 bases between the two germline ends. This CDR3 has 13 residues. Germline V gene data show CDR1 as LNHDA and CDR2 as SQIVND (reference sequence). Written as DNA, the CDR3 is TGTGCCAGTAGTAAGACAGCTTACAATGAGCAGTTCTTC. Residues: CASSKTAYNEQFF.

The genes are TRBV7-3 and TRBJ2-1, with a tentative D call TRBD1 (6 bases). Trimming took 5 bases from V and 8 from J, leaving 16 bases between them. The CDR3 consists of 14 residues. CDR1 and CDR2 from the germline V gene are SGHTA and FQGTGA. The CDR3 here is CASSLFQGTHEQFF. The CDR3, as DNA: TGTGCCAGCAGCCTATTCCAGGGGACACATGAGCAGTTCTTC.

The V call is TRBV3-1 (or the pseudogene TRBV3-2), the J call TRBJ2-7, with no clear D. Trimming removed 2 bases at V and 5 bases at J, with 4 bases between. The germline CDR1 and CDR2 sequences are LGHDT and YNNKEL (reference sequence). This CDR3 comprises 11 residues. The CDR3 sequence is CASSQLNEQYF. DNA for the CDR3: TGTGCCAGCAGCCAACTTAACGAGCAGTACTTC.

The rearrangement joins TRBV5-1 to TRBJ1-3, with D tentatively TRBD1 (5 bases). The CDR3 is 15 amino acids. Per the germline V gene, CDR1 is SGHRS and CDR2 is YFSETQ. V dropped 4 bases and J dropped 0 bases, with 11 bases sitting between them. The CDR3 DNA reads as TGCGCCAGCAGCGACGGGGGGAACTCTGGAAACACCATATATTTT. Its protein is CASSDGGNSGNTIYF.

This chain uses TRBV7-3 with TRBJ2-5; no reliable D call. The germline gives CDR1 SGHTA, CDR2 FQGTGA. Trimming stripped 0 bases from V and 5 bases from J, with 10 bases between. This CDR3 is 14 amino acids long. This CDR3 reads CASSLTSDWETQYF. The DNA of the CDR3 is TGTGCCAGCAGCTTAACTAGTGATTGGGAGACCCAGTACTTC.

V usage is TRBV28 and J usage is TRBJ2-7; 8 bases fit TRBD1. V was pared by 6 bases and J by 7 bases, with 11 bases of the junction left unmatched. The CDR3 has 14 residues. Per the germline V gene, CDR1 is MDHEN and CDR2 is SYDVKM. CDR3 sequence reads: CASSSTGGAREQYF. CDR3 nucleotides: TGTGCCAGCAGCTCAACAGGGGGAGCGAGGGAGCAGTACTTC.

V and J are TRBV25-1 and TRBJ1-1; TRBD1 matches 8 bases. V was clipped by 4 bases and J by 2 bases; unmatched bases: 6. Germline V CDR1 and CDR2: MGHDK, SYGVNS. The CDR3 runs 15 residues. The CDR3, as DNA: TGTGCCAGCAGTGCTCTGGACAGGGATAACACTGAAGCTTTCTTT. Translating it yields CASSALDRDNTEAFF.

The V call is TRBV7-6, the J call TRBJ1-1, with D possibly TRBD1 on 6 matching bases. The germline CDR1 and CDR2 sequences are SGHVS and FNYEAQ. The CDR3 spans 14 residues. Between the trimmed V and J ends, which lost 2 bases and 5 bases, there was a span of 12 bases. The CDR3 nucleotides read TGTGCCAGCAGCTTAAAGGACCAGGGGACTGAAGCTTTCTTT. Translated, it gives CASSLKDQGTEAFF.

The gene calls are TRBV2 and TRBJ2-7; 7 nucleotides match TRBD1. J lost 0 bases, V lost 3 bases, and 2 bases had no gene match. The CDR3 length is 14 residues. Germline CDR1 reads SNHLY; CDR2 reads FYNNEI. Here the CDR3 DNA reads TGTGCCAGCAGTGAGGACAGGAGCTCCTACGAGCAGTACTTC. Translation: CASSEDRSSYEQYF.

V gene TRBV6-2 or TRBV6-3 combines with J gene TRBJ1-2; 10 bases agree with TRBD1. This CDR3 is built from 16 residues. The ends lost 5 bases at V and 7 bases at J; junction bases unmatched: 13. In germline, CDR1 is MNHEY, CDR2 SVGEGT. CDR3 DNA: TGTGCCAGCAGTCTCTCCCTGGGACAGGGGCATCTTGGCTACACCTTC. It specifies CASSLSLGQGHLGYTF.

This chain connects TRBV24-1 to TRBJ2-1; 11 nucleotides match TRBD1. The ends lost 4 bases at V and 9 bases at J; junction bases unmatched: 10. This CDR3 has 16 amino acids. CDR1 is KGHDR, CDR2 SFDVKD, per germline. Here the CDR3 DNA reads TGTGCCACCAGTGAACCGGGACAGGGGGAGTTTGGTGAGCAGTTCTTC. This gives the protein CATSEPGQGEFGEQFF.

The rearrangement uses TRBV6-6 and TRBJ1-2; 7 bases map to TRBD1. The germline CDR1 and CDR2 sequences are MNHNY and SVGAGI (reference sequence). After removal of 2 bases from V and 8 bases from J, the junction contained 8 bases not matched to a gene. The CDR3 length is 14 residues. The chain's CDR3 is CASSYDDRVSGYTF. CDR3 bases: TGTGCCAGCAGTTACGACGACAGGGTGAGCGGCTACACCTTC.

The chain has TRBV9 and TRBJ1-3; tentatively, D is TRBD1 (6 bases). With 4 bases removed from V and 1 base from J, the gap between germline ends came to 9 bases. There are 14 residues in the CDR3. CDR1 is SGDLS and CDR2 is YYNGEE in the germline V gene. The CDR3 bases are TGTGCCAGCAGCTCAAGGGGGTCTGGAAACACCATATATTTT. Amino acid sequence: CASSSRGSGNTIYF. The full variable domain, completed using reference TRBV9 and TRBJ1-3, is DSGVTQTPKHLITATGQRVTLRCSPRSGDLSVYWYQQSLDQGLQFLIQYYNGEERAKGNILERFSAQQFPDLHSELNLSSLELGDSALYFCASSSRGSGNTIYFGEGSWLTVV.

The V call is TRBV4-1, the J call TRBJ1-3; D call uncertain. Germline V gene data show CDR1 as MGHRA and CDR2 as YSYEKL. The CDR3 is made up of 15 amino acids. V was pared by 4 bases and J by 0 bases, with 10 bases between. The CDR3 reads CASSPLLLSGNTIYF. The CDR3 nucleotides are TGCGCCAGCAGCCCCCTCCTACTCTCTGGAAACACCATATATTTT.

V usage is TRBV5-5 and J usage is TRBJ2-3, with unresolved D. Germline-derived CDR1 and CDR2 are SGHKS and YYEKEE (reference sequence). Trimming cost V 0 bases and J 0 bases, with 8 bases left between them. The CDR3 runs 15 residues. The DNA of the CDR3 is TGTGCCAGCAGCTTGGGACTCCCTAGCACAGATACGCAGTATTTT. It is translated as CASSLGLPSTDTQYF.

This chain connects TRBV18 to TRBJ1-5; the D gene is possibly TRBD1 (5 bases). V lost 3 bases and J lost 3, with 9 bases in between. Germline values: CDR1 KGHSH, CDR2 LQKENI. The length of the CDR3 is 14 residues. The CDR3 DNA follows: TGTGCCAGCTCACCGGGGCAGGCCAATCAGCCCCAGCATTTT. It encodes CASSPGQANQPQHF.

The chain couples TRBV30 to TRBJ2-7; D might be TRBD2 (7 bases). The germline gives CDR1 GTSNPN, CDR2 SVGIG (reference sequence). Deletions cut 2 bases from V and 4 bases from J, with 15 bases between. The CDR3 loop spans 14 amino acids. The CDR3 DNA follows: TGTGCCTGGAGTTTAGGGGGGGGGTTTTACGAGCAGTACTTC. Amino acid sequence: CAWSLGGGFYEQYF.

This clone was seen more than once but under ten times. This chain connects TRBV11-1 to TRBJ1-1; TRBD1 aligns across 7 bases. Germline assignment: CDR1 SGHAT and CDR2 FQDESV (reference sequence). This CDR3 spans 15 amino acids. The V and J ends lost 5 bases and 4 bases, in that order; junction bases with no gene match: 10. CDR3 residues: CASSPRGAGGTEAFF. The CDR3 coding sequence is TGTGCCAGCAGCCCCAGGGGGGCAGGGGGCACTGAAGCTTTCTTT.

V is TRBV2 and J is TRBJ2-5, with TRBD2 identical over 7 bases. The CDR3 totals 14 residues. Germline loops: CDR1 SNHLY, CDR2 FYNNEI. Trimming removed 7 bases from V and 4 bases from J; junction bases left unmatched: 9. The CDR3 DNA sequence: TGTGCCAGCAAAAGGGGAGGGGAGCGAGAGACCCAGTACTTC. Protein product: CASKRGGERETQYF.